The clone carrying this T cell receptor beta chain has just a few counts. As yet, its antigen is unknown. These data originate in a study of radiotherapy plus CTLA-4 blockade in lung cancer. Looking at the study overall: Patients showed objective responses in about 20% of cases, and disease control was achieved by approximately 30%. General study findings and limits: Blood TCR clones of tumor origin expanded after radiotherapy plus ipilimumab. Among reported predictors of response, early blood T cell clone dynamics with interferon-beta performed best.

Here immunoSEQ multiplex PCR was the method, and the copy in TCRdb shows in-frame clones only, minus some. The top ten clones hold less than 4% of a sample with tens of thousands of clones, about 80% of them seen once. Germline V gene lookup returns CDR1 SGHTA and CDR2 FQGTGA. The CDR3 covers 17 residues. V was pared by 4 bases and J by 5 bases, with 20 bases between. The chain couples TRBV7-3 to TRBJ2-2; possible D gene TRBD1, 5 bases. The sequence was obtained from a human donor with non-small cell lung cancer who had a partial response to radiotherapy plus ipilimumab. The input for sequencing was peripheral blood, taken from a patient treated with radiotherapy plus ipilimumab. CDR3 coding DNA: TGTGCCAGCAGCTACCAGCCAGGGCGACTGGATACCGGGGAGCTGTTTTTT. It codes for CASSYQPGRLDTGELFF.